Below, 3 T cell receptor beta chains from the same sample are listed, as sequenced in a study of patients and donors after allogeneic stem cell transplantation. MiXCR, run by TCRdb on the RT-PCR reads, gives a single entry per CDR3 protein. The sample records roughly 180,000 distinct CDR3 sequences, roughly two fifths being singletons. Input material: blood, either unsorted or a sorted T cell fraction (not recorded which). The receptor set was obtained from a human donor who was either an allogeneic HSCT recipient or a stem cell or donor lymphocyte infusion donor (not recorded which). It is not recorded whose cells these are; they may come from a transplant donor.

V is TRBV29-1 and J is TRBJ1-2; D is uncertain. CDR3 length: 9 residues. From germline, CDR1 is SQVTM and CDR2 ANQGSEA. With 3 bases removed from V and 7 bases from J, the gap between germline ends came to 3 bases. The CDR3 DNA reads TGCAGCGTTGATTCTGGCTACACCTTC. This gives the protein CSVDSGYTF.

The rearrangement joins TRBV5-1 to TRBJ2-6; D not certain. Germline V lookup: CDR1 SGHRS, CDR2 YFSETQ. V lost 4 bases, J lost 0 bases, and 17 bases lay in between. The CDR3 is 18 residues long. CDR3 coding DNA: TGCGCCAGCAGCCACACCATACGTTCTTACTCTGGGGCCAACGTCCTGACTTTC. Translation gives CASSHTIRSYSGANVLTF.

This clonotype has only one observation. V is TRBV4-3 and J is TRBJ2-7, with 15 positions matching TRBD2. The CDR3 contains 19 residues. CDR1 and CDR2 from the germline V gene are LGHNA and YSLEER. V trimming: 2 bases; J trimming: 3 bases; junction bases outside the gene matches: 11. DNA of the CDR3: TGCGCCAGCAGCCAACATAGGACTAGCGGGAGGGGTTTGGTCTACGAGCAGTACTTC. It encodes CASSQHRTSGRGLVYEQYF.